Listed below are T cell receptor beta chains from one sample, sequenced in a study of PD-1 blockade in classical Hodgkin lymphoma. The method was immunoSEQ multiplex PCR; TCRdb's version includes in-frame clones alone and lacks a portion of them. The data show about 20,000 clones, just over 75% seen once. This specimen was peripheral blood mononuclear cells (PBMCs), taken before the second cycle of nivolumab. The source is a human donor with classical Hodgkin lymphoma. CDR3s include the opening cysteine and the closing phenylalanine or tryptophan. Each record gives: J gene, clone size, V gene, D gene, CDR3 protein, CDR3 DNA. The D gene is left open where the match is weak. Clone size appears in some rows only: once, few, many, or a class for an expanded clone.

TRBJ2-7	.	TRBV6-5	TRBD1	CASSFSGTGVSYEQYF	TGTGCCAGCAGTTTTTCCGGGACAGGTGTCTCCTACGAGCAGTACTTC
TRBJ1-1	.	TRBV19	.	CASSLRVSTVTEAFF	TGTGCCAGTAGCCTTCGGGTCTCGACGGTTACTGAAGCTTTCTTT
TRBJ2-3	.	TRBV19	.	CASSSSWADTQYF	TGTGCCAGTAGTTCGTCCTGGGCAGATACGCAGTATTTT
TRBJ1-2	.	TRBV27	TRBD1	CASSSGGSIYGYTF	TGTGCCAGCAGTTCAGGGGGCAGTATCTATGGCTACACCTTC
TRBJ2-7	.	TRBV9	.	CASSVVGGGINEQYF	TGTGCCAGCAGCGTAGTCGGAGGGGGCATAAACGAGCAGTACTTC
TRBJ2-1	few	TRBV15	.	CATSRERVYNEQFF	TGTGCCACCAGCAGAGAGAGGGTCTACAATGAGCAGTTCTTC
TRBJ2-7	.	TRBV4-1	TRBD2	CASSQRPGLEPYEQYF	TGCGCCAGCAGCCAACGCCCGGGACTAGAACCCTACGAGCAGTACTTC
TRBJ1-2	.	TRBV21-1	.	CASTRGLDGYTF	TGTGCCAGCACCAGAGGACTAGATGGCTACACCTTC
TRBJ2-2	.	TRBV7-9	.	CASGREAGELFF	TGTGCCAGCGGCAGGGAAGCCGGGGAGCTGTTTTTT
TRBJ2-3	.	TRBV5-1	.	CASSLVSTTSTDTQYF	TGCGCCAGCAGCTTGGTCAGCACTACTAGCACAGATACGCAGTATTTT
TRBJ2-5	.	TRBV21-1	.	CASSHRQGPGPQETQYF	TGTGCCAGCAGCCACCGACAGGGGCCAGGGCCCCAAGAGACCCAGTACTTC
TRBJ2-3	medium-sized	TRBV4-1	.	CASNDGGTDTQYF	TGCGCCAGCAACGACGGAGGCACAGATACGCAGTATTTT
TRBJ2-7	.	TRBV27	.	CASSLSGDGYYEQYF	TGTGCCAGCAGTTTATCGGGGGACGGGTACTACGAGCAGTACTTC
TRBJ2-7	.	TRBV2	.	CASSEEYGQYF	TGTGCCAGCAGTGAAGAATACGGGCAGTACTTC
TRBJ2-3	.	TRBV27	TRBD1	CASSFFAGQGVDTQYF	TGTGCCAGCAGTTTCTTCGCGGGACAGGGGGTGGATACGCAGTATTTT
TRBJ2-2	few	TRBV9	.	CASSVVGLGGELFF	TGTGCCAGCAGCGTAGTGGGGTTAGGAGGGGAGCTGTTTTTT
TRBJ1-3	.	TRBV5-1	TRBD1	CASSLGGTVSGNTIYF	TGCGCCAGCAGCTTGGGGGGGACAGTCTCTGGAAACACCATATATTTT
TRBJ1-2	.	TRBV10-2	.	CASSDSGSGYTF	TGCGCCAGCAGTGACTCGGGGAGCGGCTACACCTTC
TRBJ1-6	.	TRBV2	TRBD1	CASSESGTGNYNSPLHF	TGTGCCAGCAGTGAAAGCGGGACAGGGAACTATAATTCACCCCTCCACTTT
TRBJ2-7	few	TRBV11-2	.	CASSPESDTYEQYF	TGTGCCAGCAGCCCAGAGTCGGACACATACGAGCAGTACTTC
TRBJ2-7	medium-sized	TRBV29-1	.	CSVAHGSYEQYF	TGCAGCGTTGCGCACGGATCCTACGAGCAGTACTTC
TRBJ1-3	.	TRBV7-2	.	CASSLTGSGNTIYF	TGTGCCAGCAGCTTAACGGGTTCTGGAAACACCATATATTTT
TRBJ1-5	.	TRBV7-2	.	CASSLKGMGNQPQHF	TGTGCCAGCAGCTTAAAGGGTATGGGCAATCAGCCCCAGCATTTT
TRBJ1-4	.	TRBV18	.	CASSPEMGATNEKLFF	TGTGCCAGCTCACCCGAGATGGGGGCAACTAATGAAAAACTGTTTTTT
TRBJ2-5	few	TRBV5-6	TRBD2	CASSRPGTSAQYF	TGTGCCAGCAGCCGTCCCGGGACTAGCGCCCAGTACTTC
TRBJ1-5	.	TRBV16	.	CASSPDGPQHF	TGTGCCAGCAGCCCCGACGGGCCCCAGCATTTT
TRBJ2-7	once	TRBV5-1	.	CASSSTVSGEQYF	TGCGCCAGCAGCTCCACAGTATCCGGCGAGCAGTACTTC
TRBJ2-7	medium-sized	TRBV30	TRBD2	CAWSVRTSGNEQYF	TGTGCCTGGAGTGTTAGGACTAGCGGTAACGAGCAGTACTTC
TRBJ2-3	.	TRBV6-6	TRBD1	CASSYSDRVKDTQYF	TGTGCCAGCAGTTACTCGGACAGGGTGAAAGATACGCAGTATTTT
TRBJ2-3	many	TRBV4-1	.	CASSQKILDTQYF	TGCGCCAGCAGCCAAAAGATCTTAGATACGCAGTATTTT
TRBJ1-5	once	TRBV19	.	CASSISRGNQPQHF	TGTGCCAGTAGTATATCTAGGGGCAATCAGCCCCAGCATTTT
TRBJ2-7	.	TRBV30	.	CAWSSTGLSYEQYF	TGTGCCTGGAGTTCGACAGGTCTCTCCTACGAGCAGTACTTC
TRBJ2-5	.	TRBV7-2	TRBD1	CASSLTGGWETQYF	TGTGCCAGCAGCTTGACAGGGGGGTGGGAGACCCAGTACTTC
TRBJ1-1	few	TRBV29-1	.	CSVDWDETEAFF	TGCAGCGTTGATTGGGACGAGACTGAAGCTTTCTTT
TRBJ1-1	once	TRBV14	.	CASSQDLEVAEAFF	TGTGCCAGCAGCCAAGATTTGGAGGTGGCTGAAGCTTTCTTT
TRBJ2-7	.	TRBV29-1	.	CSARQSYEQYF	TGCAGCGCAAGACAGTCCTACGAGCAGTACTTC
TRBJ2-7	.	TRBV7-7	.	CASSPGVTSAYEQYF	TGTGCCAGCAGCCCAGGGGTGACGTCGGCCTACGAGCAGTACTTC
TRBJ2-5	few	TRBV19	TRBD1	CASSIDRPTGGRETQYF	TGTGCCAGTAGTATAGATCGACCGACAGGGGGTCGGGAGACCCAGTACTTC
TRBJ2-2	few	TRBV30	.	CAWNQRQTGELFF	TGTGCCTGGAATCAGCGTCAGACCGGGGAGCTGTTTTTT
TRBJ1-6	.	TRBV6-5	.	CASSYSGRLYNSPLHF	TGTGCCAGCAGTTACTCTGGACGGCTCTATAATTCACCCCTCCACTTT
TRBJ1-3	once	TRBV4-3	.	CASSPYTDSGNTIYF	TGCGCCAGCAGTCCCTACACGGACTCTGGAAACACCATATATTTT
TRBJ2-5	.	TRBV5-4	.	CASSLDKALDQYF	TGTGCCAGCAGCTTGGACAAGGCCCTTGACCAGTACTTC
TRBJ1-2	.	TRBV11-3	.	CASSRAGGVGYGYTF	TGTGCCAGCAGCCGAGCGGGGGGCGTGGGGTATGGCTACACCTTC
TRBJ2-7	.	TRBV6-5	TRBD1	CASSEAGGVNEQYF	TGTGCCAGTTCCGAGGCAGGGGGAGTCAACGAGCAGTACTTC
TRBJ2-7	.	TRBV5-1	.	CASSKDYSYEQYF	TGCGCCAGCAGCAAGGACTACTCCTACGAGCAGTACTTC
TRBJ2-1	.	TRBV18	.	CASSPSSAGNEQFF	TGTGCCAGCTCACCATCCAGCGCGGGCAATGAGCAGTTCTTC